Shown below are 23 T cell receptor beta chains from a single sample sequenced in a study of beta chain features in type 1 diabetes. These TCRs' antigens remain unknown. All of the isolated RNA was reverse transcribed, so expressed TCRB transcripts were sequenced. Sequencing was performed with immunoSEQ multiplex PCR; in TCRdb, only in-frame clones are kept and a portion is missing. The data contain about 160,000 clones, about 8.1% of them seen just once; the ten biggest clones take up approximately 0.54%. Study-level points and caveats: TCRB CDR3s were moderately but significantly shorter in Type 1 diabetes patients in all four CD4+ subsets.

Input material: central memory CD4+ T cells from blood. Receptor source: a young woman with type 1 diabetes.

This chain connects TRBV29-1 to TRBJ2-2, with 7 bases identical to TRBD2. With V trimmed by 4 bases and J by 1 base, 3 bases remained unmatched. Germline V gene data show CDR1 as SQVTM and CDR2 as ANQGSEA. The CDR3 covers 14 residues. The CDR3 DNA reads as TGCAGCGTTGGGGCGGGGGTGAACACCGGGGAGCTGTTTTTT. It yields the protein CSVGAGVNTGELFF.

The chain is built from TRBV9 and TRBJ2-7, with 8 bases fitting TRBD2. The CDR3 is 16 residues long. Looked up from germline, CDR1 is SGDLS and CDR2 is YYNGEE. V lost 3 bases, J lost 3 bases, and 11 bases stayed unmatched. The CDR3 nucleotides read TGTGCCAGCAGCGCCTCCTTTGCTAGCGGGCACTACGAGCAGTACTTC. Protein product: CASSASFASGHYEQYF. Drawing the rest from reference TRBV9 and TRBJ2-7, the complete variable domain is DSGVTQTPKHLITATGQRVTLRCSPRSGDLSVYWYQQSLDQGLQFLIQYYNGEERAKGNILERFSAQQFPDLHSELNLSSLELGDSALYFCASSASFASGHYEQYFGPGTRLTVT.

This clone was counted only a few times. The gene calls are TRBV19 and TRBJ2-3, with 8 bases lining up with TRBD2. V shed 10 bases, J shed 2 bases, and the junction held 2 bases outside the gene matches. This CDR3 spans 12 amino acids. CDR1 LNHDA and CDR2 SQIVND come from the germline V gene (reference sequence). The CDR3 region has the DNA TGTGCCACCGGGAGGGCCACAGATACGCAGTATTTT. Its protein is CATGRATDTQYF. The variable domain in full, with the rest retrieved from reference TRBV19 and TRBJ2-3, is DGGITQSPKYLFRKEGQNVTLSCEQNLNHDAMYWYRQDPGQGLRLIYYSQIVNDFQKGDIAEGYSVSREKKESFPLTVTSAQKNPTAFYLCATGRATDTQYFGPGTRLTVL.

The gene calls are TRBV11-2 and TRBJ2-5; D unresolved. Trimming shortened V by 3 bases and J by 3 bases, and 8 bases separated the two germline ends. Germline V gene data show CDR1 as SGHAT and CDR2 as FQNNGV. The CDR3 covers 13 residues. CDR3 nucleotides: TGTGCCAGCAGCTTGGTCACAGAAGAGACCCAGTACTTC. It is translated as CASSLVTEETQYF.

The V and J genes are TRBV27 and TRBJ1-5; no clear D. CDR1 is MNHEY and CDR2 is SMNVEV in the germline V gene (reference sequence). Between the trimmed V and J ends, which lost 7 bases and 0 bases, there was a span of 7 bases. The CDR3 has 13 residues. The CDR3 reads CASKSNSNQPQHF. The CDR3 DNA follows: TGTGCCAGCAAGAGCAATAGCAATCAGCCCCAGCATTTT.

This clone was observed a handful of times. The chain has TRBV7-2 and TRBJ2-7; D might be TRBD2 (6 bases). This CDR3 has 14 amino acids. Germline CDR1 is SGHTA and CDR2 is FQGNSA. Trimming removed 5 bases at V and 12 bases at J, with 23 bases between. CDR3: CASSPRLEITRWYF. Here the CDR3 DNA reads TGTGCCAGCAGCCCAAGACTAGAGATTACACGATGGTACTTC.

Only a few counts were recorded for this clone. The rearrangement joins TRBV15 to TRBJ1-1, with 7 bases matching TRBD1. The CDR3 length is 16 residues. J gave up 0 bases and V 1 base, and 5 bases lay outside the gene matches. Germline CDR1 reads LNHNV; CDR2 reads YYDKDF (reference sequence). This CDR3 is CATSRGRGQMNTEAFF. In nucleotides, the CDR3 is TGTGCCACCAGCAGAGGGCGGGGACAGATGAACACTGAAGCTTTCTTT.

The CDR3 nucleotides are TGCGCCAGCAGCGGCCCCCAGGTTGAGCAGTTCTTC. Residues: CASSGPQVEQFF. This chain links TRBV5-1 with TRBJ2-1, with D uncertain. The V gene's germline CDR1 is SGHRS and CDR2 YFSETQ. The CDR3 consists of 12 residues. The germline V and J ends were trimmed by 4 bases and 9 bases, with 11 bases remaining between them.

This clone was observed a few times. V is TRBV13 and J is TRBJ2-2, with D tentatively TRBD1 (6 bases). Germline assignment: CDR1 PRHDT and CDR2 FYEKMQ (reference sequence). The CDR3 extends over 12 amino acids. Trimming removed 7 bases from V and 5 bases from J, with 8 bases in between. The CDR3 nucleotides read TGTGCCAGCAAACAGGGAACCGGGGAGCTGTTTTTT. This translates into CASKQGTGELFF.

V gene TRBV7-6 combines with J gene TRBJ2-3, with TRBD2 matching 9 bases. The CDR3 has 18 residues. The V gene's germline CDR1 is SGHVS and CDR2 FNYEAQ. V was clipped by 1 base and J by 2 bases; unmatched bases: 10. This CDR3 reads CASSLVSQRGAITDTQYF. CDR3 DNA: TGTGCCAGCAGCTTAGTATCTCAGCGGGGGGCGATCACAGATACGCAGTATTTT.

The chain is built from TRBV5-1 and TRBJ2-1; weak D call: TRBD1 (5 bases). V was pared by 0 bases and J by 6 bases, with 7 bases between. Germline lookup yields CDR1 SGHRS and CDR2 YFSETQ. CDR3 length: 13 amino acids. This CDR3 reads CASSLGQINEQFF. CDR3 nucleotides: TGCGCCAGCAGCTTGGGACAGATCAATGAGCAGTTCTTC.

This clone was seen a handful of times. As DNA, the CDR3 is TGTGCCTGGTTGCCGAAAACAGGCGCCGATACGCAGTATTTT. Protein sequence: CAWLPKTGADTQYF. V is TRBV30 and J is TRBJ2-3; TRBD1 might be the D (5 bases). The CDR3 runs 14 residues. CDR1 GTSNPN and CDR2 SVGIG come from the germline V gene (reference sequence). V lost 5 bases and J 6 bases, leaving 18 bases between the germline ends.

This clone has a count of ten or more. The chain employs TRBV4-1 and TRBJ2-7, with D possibly being TRBD1 (5 bases). This CDR3 region has 15 residues. Trimming took off 0 bases at V and 4 bases at J, with 13 bases between the two ends. Germline CDR1 reads MGHRA; CDR2 reads YSYEKL. In nucleotides, the CDR3 is TGCGCCAGCAGCCAAGATCTGAGGACACAGTACGAGCAGTACTTC. Its protein product is CASSQDLRTQYEQYF.

The rearrangement uses TRBV5-1 and TRBJ2-2; 11 bases line up with TRBD2. The CDR3 spans 16 residues. The V gene's germline CDR1 is SGHRS and CDR2 YFSETQ. With V trimmed by 2 bases and J by 1 base, 1 base remained unmatched. The CDR3 nucleotides are TGCGCCAGCAGCTTCGGGACTAGCGGGAACACCGGGGAGCTGTTTTTT. It encodes CASSFGTSGNTGELFF.

The CDR3 reads CASSPRDFQETQYF. CDR3 nucleotide sequence: TGTGCCAGCAGCCCGCGGGACTTTCAAGAGACCCAGTACTTC. The chain joins TRBV7-8 to TRBJ2-5; tentatively, D is TRBD2 (6 bases). The CDR3 is 14 residues long. CDR1 SGHVS and CDR2 FQNEAQ come from the germline V gene. The V end was cut by 5 bases, the J end by 2 bases, with 12 bases between.

This chain links TRBV6-5 with TRBJ2-1; the D gene is possibly TRBD2 (6 bases). The length of the CDR3 is 13 residues. Between the trimmed V and J ends, which lost 5 bases and 8 bases, there was a span of 13 bases. The germline CDR1 and CDR2 sequences are MNHEY and SVGAGI. CDR3 in amino acids: CASSQNAGYEQFF. The CDR3 region has the DNA TGTGCCAGCAGTCAAAACGCGGGGTATGAGCAGTTCTTC.

Many counts were recorded for this clone. The J gene is TRBJ2-2, the V gene TRBV30, with D unresolved. CDR1 is GTSNPN, CDR2 SVGIG, per germline (reference sequence). The ends were cut back, 0 bases at V and 8 bases at J, with 10 bases in the middle. This CDR3 is built from 13 residues. This chain's CDR3 is CAWSVRRKGELFF. The CDR3 DNA reads as TGTGCCTGGAGTGTTCGGCGGAAAGGGGAGCTGTTTTTT. Full variable domain (outside the CDR3, taken from reference TRBV30 and TRBJ2-2): SQTIHQWPATLVQPVGSPLSLECTVEGTSNPNLYWYRQAAGRGLQLLFYSVGIGQISSEVPQNLSASRPQDRQFILSSKKLLLSDSGFYLCAWSVRRKGELFFGEGSRLTVL.

This clone was observed at least ten times. The rearrangement uses TRBV20-1 and TRBJ2-7; 10 bases align to TRBD2. The CDR3 is made up of 11 amino acids. Germline assignment: CDR1 DFQATT and CDR2 SNEGSKA (reference sequence). The CDR3 coding sequence is TGCAGTGCTAGAGCCAAGCGGGAGGGCGCCGTC. Amino acid sequence: CSARAKREGAV.

This clone was detected a few times. This sequence joins TRBV10-3 and TRBJ1-2; tentative D call: TRBD1 (6 bases). The CDR3 totals 15 residues. CDR1 is ENHRY and CDR2 is SYGVKD in the germline V gene. V was shortened by 3 bases and J by 4 bases, with 15 bases between the two germline ends. CDR3 sequence (DNA): TGTGCCATCAGTGAACAAGGGACATTTGGCTATGGCTACACCTTC. Translated: CAISEQGTFGYGYTF.

This clone was counted a few times. The rearrangement joins TRBV4-3 to TRBJ2-1; maybe TRBD1 (6 bases). Trimming left V 0 bases short and J 4 bases short, with 13 bases between. The CDR3 totals 16 residues. CDR1 is LGHNA, CDR2 YSLEER, per germline. CDR3 nucleotide sequence: TGCGCCAGCAGCCAAGATAGAGGGGGTATATACAATGAGCAGTTCTTC. The encoded protein is CASSQDRGGIYNEQFF.

In this sample, this clone turned up a few times. The genes are TRBV4-3 and TRBJ2-1; no definite D call. This CDR3 is 13 amino acids long. V gave up 0 bases and J gave up 7 bases, with 7 bases separating them. Per the germline V gene, CDR1 is LGHNA and CDR2 is YSLEER. The CDR3, as DNA: TGCGCCAGCAGCCAAGAATTCGGGAATGAGCAGTTCTTC. Encoded protein: CASSQEFGNEQFF.

The genes are TRBV30 and TRBJ1-1; a possible D gene is TRBD1 (5 bases). CDR1 and CDR2 (germline): GTSNPN, SVGIG (reference sequence). The CDR3 extends over 13 amino acids. Trimming left V 4 bases short and J 1 base short, with 10 bases between. For the CDR3, the DNA is TGTGCCTGGAACATGGGGGGGAACACTGAAGCTTTCTTT. It specifies CAWNMGGNTEAFF.

This clone came up a few times. V and J are TRBV4-3 and TRBJ1-4; D perhaps matches TRBD1 (5 bases). V gave up 1 base and J gave up 0 bases, with 9 bases separating them. The CDR3 has 16 residues. In germline, CDR1 is LGHNA, CDR2 YSLEER. The CDR3 DNA is TGCGCCAGCAGCCAAGCCCTCAGGGCAACTAATGAAAAACTGTTTTTT. As protein: CASSQALRATNEKLFF.